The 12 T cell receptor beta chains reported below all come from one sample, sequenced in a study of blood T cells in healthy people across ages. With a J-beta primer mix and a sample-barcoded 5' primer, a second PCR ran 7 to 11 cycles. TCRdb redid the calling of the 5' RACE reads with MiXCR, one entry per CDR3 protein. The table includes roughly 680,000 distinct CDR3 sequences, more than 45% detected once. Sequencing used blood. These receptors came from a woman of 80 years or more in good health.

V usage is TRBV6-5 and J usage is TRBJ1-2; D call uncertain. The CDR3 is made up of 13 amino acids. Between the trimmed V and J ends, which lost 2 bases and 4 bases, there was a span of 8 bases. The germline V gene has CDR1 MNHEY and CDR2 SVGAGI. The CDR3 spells CASSYHTSYGYTF. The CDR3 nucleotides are TGTGCCAGCAGTTACCACACATCCTATGGCTACACCTTC.

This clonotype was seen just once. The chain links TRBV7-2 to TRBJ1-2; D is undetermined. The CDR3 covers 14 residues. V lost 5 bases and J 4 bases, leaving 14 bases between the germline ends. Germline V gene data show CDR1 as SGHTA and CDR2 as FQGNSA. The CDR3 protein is CASSPGVQSYGYTF. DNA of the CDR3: TGTGCCAGCAGCCCCGGTGTACAGTCCTATGGCTACACCTTC. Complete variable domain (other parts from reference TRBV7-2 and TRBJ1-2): GAGVSQSPSNKVTEKGKDVELRCDPISGHTALYWYRQSLGQGLEFLIYFQGNSAPDKSGLPSDRFSAERTGGSVSTLTIQRTQQEDSAVYLCASSPGVQSYGYTFGSGTRLTVV.

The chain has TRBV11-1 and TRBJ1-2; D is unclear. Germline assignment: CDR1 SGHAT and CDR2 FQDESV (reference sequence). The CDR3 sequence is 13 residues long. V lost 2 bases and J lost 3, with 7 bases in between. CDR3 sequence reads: CASSLRGYYGYTF. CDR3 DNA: TGTGCCAGCAGCTTAAGAGGATACTATGGCTACACCTTC.

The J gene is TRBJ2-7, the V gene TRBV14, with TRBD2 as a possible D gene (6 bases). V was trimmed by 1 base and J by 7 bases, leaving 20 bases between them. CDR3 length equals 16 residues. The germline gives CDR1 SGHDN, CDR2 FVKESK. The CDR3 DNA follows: TGTGCCAGCAGCCAAGGAGGGCAGGGACTTCAGAATGAGCAGTACTTC. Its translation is CASSQGGQGLQNEQYF.

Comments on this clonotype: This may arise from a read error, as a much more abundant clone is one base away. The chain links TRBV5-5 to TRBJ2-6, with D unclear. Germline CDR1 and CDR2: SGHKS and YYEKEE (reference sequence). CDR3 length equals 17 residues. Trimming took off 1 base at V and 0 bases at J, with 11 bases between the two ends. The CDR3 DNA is TGTGCCAGCAGCTTGACAATCGTGGTCTCTGGGGCCAACGTCCTGACTTTC. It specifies CASSLTIVVSGANVLTF.

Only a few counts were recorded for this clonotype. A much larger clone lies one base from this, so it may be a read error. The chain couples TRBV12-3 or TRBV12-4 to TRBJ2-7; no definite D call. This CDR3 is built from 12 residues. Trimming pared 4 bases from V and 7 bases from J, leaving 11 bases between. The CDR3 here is CASSSGYNEQYF. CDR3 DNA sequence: TGTGCCAGCAGTTCTGGGTACAATGAGCAGTACTTC.

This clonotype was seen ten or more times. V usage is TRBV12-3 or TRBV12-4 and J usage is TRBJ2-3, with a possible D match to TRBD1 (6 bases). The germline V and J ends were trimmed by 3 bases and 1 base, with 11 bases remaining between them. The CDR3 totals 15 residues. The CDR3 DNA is TGTGCCAGCAGTTTCAGGGGACGAGGCACAGATACGCAGTATTTT. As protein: CASSFRGRGTDTQYF.

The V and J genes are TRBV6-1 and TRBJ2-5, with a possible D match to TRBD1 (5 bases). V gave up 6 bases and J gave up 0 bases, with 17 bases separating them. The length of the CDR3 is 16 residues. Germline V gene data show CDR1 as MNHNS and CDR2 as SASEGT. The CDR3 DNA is TGTGCCAGCAGCTTGTCGGACATGATGTACCAAGAGACCCAGTACTTC. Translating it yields CASSLSDMMYQETQYF.

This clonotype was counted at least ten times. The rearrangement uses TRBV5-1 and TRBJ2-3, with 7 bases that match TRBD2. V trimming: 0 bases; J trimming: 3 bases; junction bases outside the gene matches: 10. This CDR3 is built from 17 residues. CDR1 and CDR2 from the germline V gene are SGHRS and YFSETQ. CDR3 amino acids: CASSLDPRGAGTDTQYF. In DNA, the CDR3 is TGCGCCAGCAGCTTGGACCCACGGGGAGCGGGGACAGATACGCAGTATTTT.

This chain's CDR3 is CSARDFRLGTGVFTDTQYF. DNA of the CDR3: TGCAGTGCTAGAGACTTTCGACTGGGGACAGGAGTTTTCACAGATACGCAGTATTTT. The chain employs TRBV20-1 and TRBJ2-3, with 8 bases aligning to TRBD1. V dropped 0 bases and J dropped 2; count of bases not matched to a gene: 16. Germline V gene lookup returns CDR1 DFQATT and CDR2 SNEGSKA (reference sequence). This CDR3 spans 19 amino acids.

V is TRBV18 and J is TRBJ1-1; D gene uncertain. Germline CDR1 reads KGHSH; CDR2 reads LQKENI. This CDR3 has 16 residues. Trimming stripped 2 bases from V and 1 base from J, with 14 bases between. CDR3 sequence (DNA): TGTGCCAGCTCACCAGGAGAGGATCTGGGGAACACTGAAGCTTTCTTT. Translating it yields CASSPGEDLGNTEAFF.

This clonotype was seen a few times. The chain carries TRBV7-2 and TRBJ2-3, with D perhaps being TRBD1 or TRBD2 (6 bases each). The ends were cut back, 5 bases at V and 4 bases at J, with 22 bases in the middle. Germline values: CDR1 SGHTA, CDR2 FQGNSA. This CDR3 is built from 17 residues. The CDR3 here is CASSQRGGTPYADTQYF. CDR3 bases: TGTGCCAGCAGCCAAAGAGGGGGGACCCCCTACGCAGATACGCAGTATTTT.